This TCR beta chain was found in a study of molecular identifiers for immune sequencing clone quantification listed by TCRdb under 2018. For the study in its entirety: For a replicate experiment, RNA from roughly 20,000 or 100,000 naive CD8 T cells was divided into five aliquots, and four of the five aliquots were sequenced. The study was a methods study using CD8 T cells to benchmark molecular-identifier clustering-based TCR repertoire sequencing (MIDCIRS) and TCR RNA copy counting. Study-wide conclusions, independent of this receptor: When barcode sub-clustering was not used, chimeric consensus sequences inflated TCR diversity, with chimeras reaching as high as 47%. Modeling gave about 3.3 recovered TCR RNA copies per cell versus roughly 10 by digital PCR, implying approximately 30% capture efficiency. In CMV-specific effector cells, over 98% of molecules were held by clones above 20 RNA copies, whereas under 1% of molecules were held by such clones in naive cells. The naive libraries included spiked-in Jurkat TCR RNA (around 9 copies' worth), and this RNA is not part of the donor repertoire. Highly expanded clone sizes could be underestimated if identical TCR molecules share a barcode. Spiked-in Jurkat TCR RNA equal to a single cell's worth was reported to be detectable even within 1,100,000 naive CD8 T cells.

Libraries of naive CD8 T cells were built from approximately 20,000 to 980,000 sorted cells, with 10%, 30% or 50% of the purified RNA used. Naive CD8 T cells, defined as CD8+CD4-CCR7+CD45RA+, were FACS-sorted into RLT Plus buffer on a BD FACSAria II. To test detection sensitivity, Jurkat RNA equal to 10 or so TCR copies was added to samples of about 20,000-1,100,000 naive CD8 T cells. Enrichment of CD8 T cells was performed with RosetteSep CD8+ T Cell Enrichment Cocktail and Ficoll-Paque, after which ACK red cell lysis was carried out. The CDR3 measures 12 amino acids from cysteine to phenylalanine. Only the CDR3 DNA is retained, 36 bases long and in frame from the first base. The germline V gene (reference sequence) sets CDR1 to LNHDA and CDR2 to SQIVND. Details on this clonotype: This clone's antigen is unknown. Possible read error: a much larger clone is one base away.

Library preparation used PCR. Data came from an Illumina HiSeq 4000. Bulk TCR libraries were generated as previously described, with the TCR primers listed in Table S5 used. The Qiagen AllPrep DNA/RNA kit was used to purify total RNA. Before analysis, reads from multiple sequencing runs of one library were combined. Turning to the authors' computational methods: Reads were retained only if an exact TCR constant sequence was present, and the retained reads were trimmed to 150 nt and grouped according to their 12-nt molecular barcodes. Reads in each barcode group were sub-clustered using a 15% Levenshtein threshold, and a quality-weighted consensus sequence was built for each RNA molecule. Non-functional sequences were excluded, and lower-count sequences lying one edit away from another sequence were also excluded. Based on fitting two negative binomial distributions, any barcode sub-cluster with under 20% of the maximum read count was discarded. In TCRdb, the public reads were trimmed at Q25 with fastp and aligned with MiXCR, with productive beta chains retained. Rows are unified per CDR3 protein, each entry keeping the most common DNA and genes. Here the V and J calls rest on TCRdb's processing, not on the authors' analysis. In all, the sample holds 100,000 or so distinct CDR3 sequences, and around 20% of those were seen once. The ten largest make up about 0.95% of the sample.

Specimen: naive CD8+ T cells from blood, with Jurkat cell RNA spiked in. This specimen's cell subset or site label, interpreted: FACS-sorted CD8+CD4-CCR7+CD45RA+ naive T cells. The TCR sequence derives from a human donor in good health. Some libraries in this study had Jurkat cell RNA spiked in. The rearrangement joined TRBV19 to TRBJ1-1; no D gene can be assigned with confidence. The CDR3 reads CASSIGDIEALF. The sequence in DNA is TGTGCCAGTAGTATAGGTGATATTGAAGCTTTATTT.